The next 20 T cell receptor beta chains were all read from a single sample in a study of Graves' ophthalmopathy and Graves' hyperthyroidism (dated by TCRdb to 2016 to 2018). TCRdb shows the sequencer as Illumina HiSeq 2000. For repertoire sequencing, TCR beta CDR3 regions were amplified from RNA transcripts. The first round of RT-PCR was done with HTBI primers and the Qiagen OneStep RT-PCR kit, and was followed by a second round of multiplex PCR, then size selection and purification. The public reads were reprocessed in TCRdb via fastp at Q25 and MiXCR, keeping in-frame beta chains. Rows with a matching CDR3 protein are joined into one entry that keeps the most common DNA and genes. The sample includes some 1.1 million distinct CDR3 sequences, with approximately 35% observed a single time. Around 10% of the sample goes to the ten largest clones. Specimen: peripheral blood or thyroid tissue (not recorded which). The receptor source for this set is an adult man with Graves' hyperthyroidism.

V and J are TRBV7-9 and TRBJ1-2; D unclear. The V and J ends lost 3 bases and 12 bases respectively, with 20 bases between them. Germline assignment: CDR1 SEHNR and CDR2 FQNEAQ (reference sequence). This CDR3 is built from 14 residues. The CDR3 DNA reads as TGTGCCAGCAGCTTGGCGGGGATTAGCTCTGGAAACACCTTC. Protein: CASSLAGISSGNTF.

This clonotype has ten or more counts. V gene TRBV12-3 or TRBV12-4 combines with J gene TRBJ1-5; D unclear. V lost 5 bases to trimming and J lost 2 bases, with 16 bases between them. This CDR3 is built from 16 residues. The CDR3 is CASSDPQEIGNQPQHF. DNA of the CDR3: TGTGCCAGCAGTGATCCCCAGGAGATCGGCAATCAGCCCCAGCATTTT.

Points on this clonotype: Being one base from a much bigger clone, this may be a read error. The V and J genes are TRBV7-9 and TRBJ1-5, with TRBD1 matching 9 bases. V trimming: 8 bases; J trimming: 3 bases; junction bases outside the gene matches: 8. The CDR3 consists of 15 residues. Germline V gives CDR1 SEHNR, CDR2 FQNEAQ (reference sequence). The CDR3: CASGTGQGNNQPQHF. CDR3 nucleotides: TGTGCCAGCGGCACGGGACAGGGTAACAATCAGCCCCAGCATTTT.

This clonotype was observed many times. This chain links TRBV14 with TRBJ2-6, with unresolved D. V dropped 4 bases and J dropped 2 bases, with 6 bases sitting between them. Germline V gives CDR1 SGHDN, CDR2 FVKESK. CDR3 length: 14 residues. CDR3 amino acids: CASSLGPGANVLTF. The DNA for the CDR3 is TGTGCCAGCAGCCTAGGGCCTGGGGCCAACGTCCTGACTTTC.

This clonotype was counted at least ten times. The rearrangement links TRBV12-3 or TRBV12-4 to TRBJ1-5, with D perhaps matching TRBD1 (5 bases). Between the trimmed V and J ends, which lost 7 bases and 7 bases, there was a span of 17 bases. CDR3 length: 14 amino acids. CDR3 DNA: TGTGCCAGCACCTCTGGTGGGGGAGCACAGCCCCAGCATTTT. It specifies CASTSGGGAQPQHF.

This clonotype was counted at least ten times. The chain couples TRBV20-1 to TRBJ2-7, with D possibly matching TRBD1 (5 bases). This CDR3 has 13 amino acids. V was trimmed by 6 bases and J by 2 bases, leaving 14 bases between them. Germline CDR1 is DFQATT and CDR2 is SNEGSKA (reference sequence). CDR3: CSARQSTAYEQYF. The CDR3 bases are TGCAGTGCCAGACAGTCAACGGCCTACGAGCAGTACTTC.

This chain links TRBV10-3 with TRBJ2-3; the match to TRBD2 covers 7 bases. V shed 2 bases, J shed 5 bases, and the junction held 4 bases outside the gene matches. Germline CDR1 reads ENHRY; CDR2 reads SYGVKD. This CDR3 has 14 residues. In DNA form, the CDR3 reads TGTGCCATCAGTGAGGCGGGAGCGGTAGATACGCAGTATTTT. Translation gives CAISEAGAVDTQYF.

The chain joins TRBV11-1 to TRBJ2-5; D gene unclear. Germline V gene lookup returns CDR1 SGHAT and CDR2 FQDESV (reference sequence). The CDR3 has 14 amino acids. Trimming removed 3 bases at V and 3 bases at J, with 11 bases between. CDR3 region: CASSLTRVEETQYF. CDR3 bases: TGTGCCAGCAGCTTGACAAGGGTTGAAGAGACCCAGTACTTC.

This clonotype was detected ten times or more. V gene TRBV19 combines with J gene TRBJ2-7, with a tentative D call TRBD1 (6 bases). Trimming removed 9 bases from V and 1 base from J, with 10 bases in between. The germline gives CDR1 LNHDA, CDR2 SQIVND (reference sequence). The CDR3 sequence is 12 residues long. The CDR3 coding sequence is TGTGCCAGCACGGACAGATCCTACGAGCAGTACTTC. Translating gives CASTDRSYEQYF.

The chain links TRBV7-8 to TRBJ2-7; 14 nucleotides agree with TRBD2. V shed 5 bases and J 8 bases; nucleotides not matched to a gene: 5. The germline gives CDR1 SGHVS, CDR2 FQNEAQ. CDR3 size: 14 residues. CDR3: CASSHGLAGGQQYF. CDR3 DNA sequence: TGTGCCAGCAGCCACGGACTAGCGGGAGGACAGCAGTACTTC.

This clonotype was counted a single time. V gene TRBV25-1 combines with J gene TRBJ1-1; the D gene is possibly TRBD1 (5 bases). Germline values: CDR1 MGHDK, CDR2 SYGVNS. Trimming cost V 5 bases and J 6 bases, with 25 bases left between them. The length of the CDR3 is 17 residues. CDR3 in amino acids: CASSTTLKMLGTAEAFF. CDR3 bases: TGTGCCAGCAGTACCACCCTAAAAATGCTGGGGACGGCTGAAGCTTTCTTT.

This clonotype was detected ten times or more. The rearrangement links TRBV20-1 to TRBJ2-7; D is unresolved. The CDR3 consists of 15 residues. Trimming took off 3 bases at V and 3 bases at J, with 18 bases between the two ends. Per the germline V gene, CDR1 is DFQATT and CDR2 is SNEGSKA (reference sequence). DNA of the CDR3: TGCAGTGCTAGGAAGATTATGGTCCCGAACTACGAGCAGTACTTC. Its protein is CSARKIMVPNYEQYF.

This clonotype was seen many times. V is TRBV7-2 and J is TRBJ2-7; TRBD1 aligns across 9 bases. Germline assignment: CDR1 SGHTA and CDR2 FQGNSA. The CDR3 length is 15 residues. With V trimmed by 2 bases and J by 4 bases, 6 bases remained unmatched. CDR3: CASSLPGQGLYEQYF. In nucleotides, the CDR3 is TGTGCCAGCAGCTTACCGGGACAGGGATTGTACGAGCAGTACTTC.

This clonotype was counted ten times or more. The chain joins TRBV7-9 to TRBJ1-6, with D uncertain. V was trimmed by 5 bases and J by 10 bases, leaving 15 bases between them. The CDR3 covers 14 residues. Germline lookup yields CDR1 SEHNR and CDR2 FQNEAQ (reference sequence). The CDR3 region has the DNA TGTGCCAGCAGCCACTCACAATCGCGGTCACCCCTCCACTTT. This translates into CASSHSQSRSPLHF.

The chain links TRBV7-9 to TRBJ1-2; 7 positions agree with TRBD1. CDR3 size: 13 residues. Germline assignment: CDR1 SEHNR and CDR2 FQNEAQ (reference sequence). Trimming at V came to 5 bases and at J to 6 bases, leaving 6 bases not matched to a gene. CDR3 loop: CASSPDRLNGYTF. The CDR3, as DNA: TGTGCCAGCAGCCCGGACAGGCTTAATGGCTACACCTTC.

Here the CDR3 reads CASFPRDRANSYTF. DNA for the CDR3: TGTGCCAGCTTCCCTCGGGACAGGGCCAATAGCTACACCTTC. The chain links TRBV25-1 to TRBJ1-2, with 9 bases lining up with TRBD1. Trimming cost V 8 bases and J 9 bases; bases outside gene matches: 13. The CDR3 contains 14 residues. Germline CDR1 reads MGHDK; CDR2 reads SYGVNS.

A few counts support this clonotype. The V and J genes are TRBV24-1 and TRBJ1-2; no clear D gene. CDR3 length: 13 residues. Germline V gene sequence: CDR1 KGHDR, CDR2 SFDVKD. V dropped 4 bases and J dropped 4 bases, with 9 bases sitting between them. CDR3 bases: TGTGCCACCAGTGACGGACGGAGCTATGGCTACACCTTC. It yields the protein CATSDGRSYGYTF.

This clonotype was seen just once. Possible read error: a much larger clone is one base away. V gene TRBV19 combines with J gene TRBJ2-5; the D gene could be TRBD1 or TRBD2 (5 bases each). CDR3 length equals 14 residues. Germline CDR1 LNHDA, CDR2 SQIVND (reference sequence). In nucleotides, the CDR3 is TGTGCCAGTTCCCGTCGGGGCCCCCAAGGGACCCAGTACTTC. Its translation: CASSRRGPQGTQYF.

The chain is built from TRBV20-1 and TRBJ2-7; 11 bases map to TRBD1. The V gene's germline CDR1 is DFQATT and CDR2 SNEGSKA (reference sequence). V shed 3 bases and J 7 bases; nucleotides not matched to a gene: 17. The CDR3 is made up of 17 amino acids. This chain's CDR3 is CSASIASGTGGPREQYF. CDR3 DNA sequence: TGCAGTGCTAGCATCGCCTCCGGGACAGGGGGTCCTAGGGAGCAGTACTTC.

In this sample, this clonotype turned up a few times. CDR3 DNA: TGTGCCAGCAGCTTGGGGACGGGTGCGTCCACCGGGGAGCTGTTTTTT. It specifies CASSLGTGASTGELFF. The V call is TRBV5-6, the J call TRBJ2-2, with D hard to call. This CDR3 contains 16 residues. Trimming cost V 0 bases and J 4 bases, with 13 bases left between them. CDR1 is SGHDT, CDR2 YYEEEE, per germline.